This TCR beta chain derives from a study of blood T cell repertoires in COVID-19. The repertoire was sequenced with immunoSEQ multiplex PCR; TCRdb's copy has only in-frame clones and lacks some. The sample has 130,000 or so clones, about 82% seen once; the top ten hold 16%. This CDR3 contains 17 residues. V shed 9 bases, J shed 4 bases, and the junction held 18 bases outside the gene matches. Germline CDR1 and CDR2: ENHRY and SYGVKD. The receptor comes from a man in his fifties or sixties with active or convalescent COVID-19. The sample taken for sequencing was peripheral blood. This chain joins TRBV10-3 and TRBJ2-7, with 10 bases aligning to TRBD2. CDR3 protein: CAIAGGARSGRAYEQYF. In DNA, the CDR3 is TGTGCCATAGCAGGGGGTGCCCGGAGCGGGAGGGCTTACGAGCAGTACTTC.